This entry lists 13 T cell receptor beta chains sequenced from one sample in a study of T cell repertoires in cytomegalovirus infection. These TCRs' antigens remain unknown. A single record per CDR3 protein comes from TCRdb applying MiXCR to the reads. The sample consists of some 900,000 distinct CDR3 sequences, 30% to 35% of them appearing once. The specimen was cultured CD8+ T cells from PBMCs, collected from culture after CMV antigen stimulation. Receptors originate from a human donor in good health (CMV status not recorded). Some clones in this sample may be carry-over from other donors' samples.

The rearrangement links TRBV24-1 to TRBJ2-2, with TRBD1 matching over 9 bases. The CDR3 loop spans 18 amino acids. The J segment lost 5 bases and the V segment lost 6 bases, leaving 15 bases of the junction unmatched. Germline assignment: CDR1 KGHDR and CDR2 SFDVKD. The CDR3 nucleotides are TGTGCCACCAGTCCCCTCCCACCGGGACAGGGTCGAACCGGGGAGCTGTTTTTT. As protein: CATSPLPPGQGRTGELFF.

The gene calls are TRBV20-1 and TRBJ2-3, with 13 bases fitting TRBD2. Per germline, CDR1 DFQATT and CDR2 SNEGSKA (reference sequence). Germline trimming cut 8 bases from V and 2 bases from J; bases unmatched to any gene: 7. The CDR3 is 15 amino acids. The CDR3 DNA reads TGCAGTCCTCGGACTAGCGGGGGTTTCACAGATACGCAGTATTTT. It yields the protein CSPRTSGGFTDTQYF.

J is TRBJ1-6 and V is TRBV4-2; possible D gene TRBD1, 6 bases. Looked up from germline, CDR1 is LGHNA and CDR2 is YNFKEQ. V was trimmed by 0 bases and J by 4 bases, leaving 16 bases between them. The CDR3 totals 18 residues. CDR3 residues: CASSQEAGDLTYNSPLHF. The CDR3 DNA sequence: TGTGCCAGCAGCCAAGAGGCAGGGGACTTAACTTATAATTCACCCCTCCACTTT.

This clonotype was picked up many times. V gene TRBV6-5 combines with J gene TRBJ2-1, with no clear D. The CDR3 has 16 residues. The germline gives CDR1 MNHEY, CDR2 SVGAGI. V lost 0 bases to trimming and J lost 0 bases, with 9 bases between them. For the CDR3, the DNA is TGTGCCAGCAGTTACTCGGGTCTGAGCTCCTACAATGAGCAGTTCTTC. It encodes CASSYSGLSSYNEQFF.

The table lists this clonotype with a few counts. The V call is TRBV19, the J call TRBJ1-1, with D maybe TRBD1 (5 bases). Germline CDR1 LNHDA, CDR2 SQIVND (reference sequence). The V end was cut by 5 bases, the J end by 1 base, with 11 bases between. The CDR3 is made up of 14 amino acids. The CDR3 DNA reads TGTGCCAGTAGTTGGCTGGGGGGGAACACTGAAGCTTTCTTT. Residues: CASSWLGGNTEAFF. Full variable domain (missing parts from reference TRBV19 and TRBJ1-1): DGGITQSPKYLFRKEGQNVTLSCEQNLNHDAMYWYRQDPGQGLRLIYYSQIVNDFQKGDIAEGYSVSREKKESFPLTVTSAQKNPTAFYLCASSWLGGNTEAFFGQGTRLTVV.

The J gene is TRBJ2-1, the V gene TRBV4-1; the match to TRBD1 covers 9 bases. The junction had 17 bases not matched to a gene; V was cut back by 4 bases and J by 7 bases. CDR1 and CDR2 from the germline V gene are MGHRA and YSYEKL. The CDR3 runs to 18 residues. CDR3 DNA: TGCGCCAGCAGCCCTATCTGGGACAGGGATGTGGGGTTGAATGAGCAGTTCTTC. Encoded protein: CASSPIWDRDVGLNEQFF.

This clonotype was seen a handful of times. The gene calls are TRBV7-8 and TRBJ1-4; D remains unclear. With 3 bases removed from V and 8 bases from J, the gap between germline ends came to 13 bases. The germline V gene encodes CDR1 SGHVS and CDR2 FQNEAQ. CDR3 length: 14 residues. CDR3: CASSFRDGDEKLFF. The CDR3 nucleotides read TGTGCCAGCAGCTTCCGAGACGGAGACGAAAAACTGTTTTTT.

As DNA, the CDR3 is TGCAGTGCTAGGGACAGGCGAATCTCCTACGAGCAGTACGTC. As protein: CSARDRRISYEQYV. This sequence joins TRBV20-1 and TRBJ2-7, with 7 bases matching TRBD1. The germline V gene has CDR1 DFQATT and CDR2 SNEGSKA (reference sequence). This CDR3 region has 14 residues. The V and J ends lost 3 bases and 0 bases, in that order; junction bases with no gene match: 5.

The chain joins TRBV13 to TRBJ2-7, with 12 bases aligning to TRBD2. V lost 4 bases to trimming and J lost 5 bases; unmatched junction nucleotides: 3. Per the germline V gene, CDR1 is PRHDT and CDR2 is FYEKMQ (reference sequence). The CDR3 is 14 amino acids. CDR3 amino acids: CASSSRLAGDEQYF. In DNA, the CDR3 is TGTGCCAGCAGCTCCCGACTAGCGGGGGACGAGCAGTACTTC.

Only a few counts were recorded for this clonotype. This chain uses TRBV7-9 with TRBJ2-2; no definite D call. Trimming cost V 3 bases and J 6 bases, with 23 bases left between them. The germline V gene has CDR1 SEHNR and CDR2 FQNEAQ (reference sequence). There are 18 residues in the CDR3. CDR3 sequence reads: CASSFTADFPRRPGELFF. The CDR3 DNA sequence: TGTGCCAGCAGCTTTACGGCAGACTTCCCCAGAAGACCCGGGGAGCTGTTTTTT.

The chain has TRBV7-9 and TRBJ1-2; D perhaps matches TRBD1 (5 bases). The CDR3 spans 14 residues. Looked up from germline, CDR1 is SEHNR and CDR2 is FQNEAQ (reference sequence). V gave up 6 bases and J gave up 6 bases, with 17 bases separating them. This CDR3 reads CASSYKGAGHGYTF. CDR3 nucleotide sequence: TGTGCCAGCAGTTACAAAGGGGCCGGCCATGGCTACACCTTC.

This sequence joins TRBV6-5 and TRBJ1-1; D is unresolved. CDR3 length equals 17 residues. Germline lookup yields CDR1 MNHEY and CDR2 SVGAGI. The V gene lost 1 base and the J gene lost 0 bases, with 15 bases spanning the gap. Written as DNA, the CDR3 is TGTGCCAGCAGTTACTGGCCAGGCCCGGGTATGAACACTGAAGCTTTCTTT. Its protein product is CASSYWPGPGMNTEAFF.

The V gene is TRBV9, the J gene TRBJ2-5; no reliable D call. Germline CDR1 SGDLS, CDR2 YYNGEE. Between the trimmed V and J ends, which lost 0 bases and 9 bases, there was a span of 15 bases. The CDR3 contains 14 residues. CDR3 sequence reads: CASSVADDPSAQYF. Written as DNA, the CDR3 is TGTGCCAGCAGCGTAGCGGATGATCCTAGTGCCCAGTACTTC. The entire variable domain, with the rest obtained from reference TRBV9 and TRBJ2-5, is as follows: DSGVTQTPKHLITATGQRVTLRCSPRSGDLSVYWYQQSLDQGLQFLIQYYNGEERAKGNILERFSAQQFPDLHSELNLSSLELGDSALYFCASSVADDPSAQYFGPGTRLLVL.